This note documents a single T cell receptor (beta chain) sequence. Its antigen is currently unknown. Germline lookup yields CDR1 SNHLY and CDR2 FYNNEI. The V and J ends lost 8 bases and 6 bases, in that order; junction bases with no gene match: 8. This CDR3 has 13 residues. Scientists amplified the TCR beta CDR3 regions from RNA transcripts. Second-round multiplex PCR came after first-round RT-PCR with HTBI primers. MiXCR, applied by TCRdb to the multiplex PCR reads, yields one record per CDR3 protein. Among some 750,000 distinct CDR3 sequences listed, 40% were seen once. This sample was included in a study of Graves' ophthalmopathy and Graves' hyperthyroidism. Overall study findings and caveats: Blood also contained most of the expanded thyroid clonotypes above 0.001 frequency.

Moderate-to-severe activity, CAS ≥3, NOSPECS ≥4 and duration under 3 months were recorded for donors with ophthalmopathy. Additional autoimmune diseases, uncontrolled infections, pregnancy or lactation disqualified patients. The sequencing input was peripheral blood. This rearrangement joins TRBV2 to TRBJ1-2, with TRBD1 identical over 8 bases. The clonotype was recovered from an adult man with Graves' ophthalmopathy. The CDR3 here is CASRADRAHGYTF. CDR3 DNA: TGTGCCAGCCGGGCGGACAGGGCCCATGGCTACACCTTC.